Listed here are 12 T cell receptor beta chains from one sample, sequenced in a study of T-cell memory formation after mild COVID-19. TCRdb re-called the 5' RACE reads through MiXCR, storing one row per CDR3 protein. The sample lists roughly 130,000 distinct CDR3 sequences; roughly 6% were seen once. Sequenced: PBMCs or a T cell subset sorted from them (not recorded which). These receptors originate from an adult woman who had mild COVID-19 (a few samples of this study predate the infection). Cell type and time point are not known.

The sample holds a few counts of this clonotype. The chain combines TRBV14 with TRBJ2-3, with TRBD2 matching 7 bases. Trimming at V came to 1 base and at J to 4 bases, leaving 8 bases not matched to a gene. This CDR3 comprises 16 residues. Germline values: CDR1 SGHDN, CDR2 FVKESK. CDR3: CASSQVAGESPDTQYF. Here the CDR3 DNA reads TGTGCCAGCAGCCAAGTGGCGGGAGAAAGCCCAGATACGCAGTATTTT. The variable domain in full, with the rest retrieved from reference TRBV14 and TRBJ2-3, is EAGVTQFPSHSVIEKGQTVTLRCDPISGHDNLYWYRRVMGKEIKFLLHFVKESKQDESGMPNNRFLAERTGGTYSTLKVQPAELEDSGVYFCASSQVAGESPDTQYFGPGTRLTVL.

CDR3 nucleotides: TGTGCCAGCAGCTTAGTAGCGGGAGGCGCAGATACGCAGTATTTT. Translation gives CASSLVAGGADTQYF. The chain uses TRBV7-2 and TRBJ2-3; TRBD2 aligns across 10 bases. CDR1 SGHTA and CDR2 FQGNSA come from the germline V gene. The CDR3 contains 15 residues. With 1 base clipped from V and 4 bases from J, the junction kept 2 bases outside the gene matches.

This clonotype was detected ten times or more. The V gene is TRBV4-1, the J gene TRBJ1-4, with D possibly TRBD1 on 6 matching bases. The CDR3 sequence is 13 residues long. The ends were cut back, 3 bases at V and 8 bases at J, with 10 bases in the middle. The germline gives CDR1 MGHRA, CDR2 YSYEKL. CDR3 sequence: CASSQDDREKLFF. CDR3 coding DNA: TGCGCCAGCAGCCAGGACGACAGGGAAAAACTGTTTTTT.

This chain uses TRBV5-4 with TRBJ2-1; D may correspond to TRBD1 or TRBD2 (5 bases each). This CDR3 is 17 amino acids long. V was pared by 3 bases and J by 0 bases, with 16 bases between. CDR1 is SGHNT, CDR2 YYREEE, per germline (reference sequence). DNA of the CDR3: TGTGCCAGCAGCTCCGGTCCAGGGACCAGCTCCTACAATGAGCAGTTCTTC. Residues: CASSSGPGTSSYNEQFF. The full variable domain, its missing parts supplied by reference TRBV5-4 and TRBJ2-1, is ETGVTQSPTHLIKTRGQQVTLRCSSQSGHNTVSWYQQALGQGPQFIFQYYREEENGRGNFPPRFSGLQFPNYSSELNVNALELDDSALYLCASSSGPGTSSYNEQFFGPGTRLTVL.

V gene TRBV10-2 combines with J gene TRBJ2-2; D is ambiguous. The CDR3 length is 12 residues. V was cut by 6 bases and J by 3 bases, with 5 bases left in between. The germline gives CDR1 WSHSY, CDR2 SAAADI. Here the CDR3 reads CASRRDTGELFF. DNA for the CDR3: TGCGCCAGCAGAAGGGACACCGGGGAGCTGTTTTTT.

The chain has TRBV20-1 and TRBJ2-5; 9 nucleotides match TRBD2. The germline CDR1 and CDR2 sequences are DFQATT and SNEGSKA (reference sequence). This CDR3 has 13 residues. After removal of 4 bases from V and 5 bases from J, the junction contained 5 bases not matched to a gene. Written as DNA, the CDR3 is TGCAGTGCTATTAGCGGGGGTCGGGAGACCCAGTACTTC. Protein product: CSAISGGRETQYF.

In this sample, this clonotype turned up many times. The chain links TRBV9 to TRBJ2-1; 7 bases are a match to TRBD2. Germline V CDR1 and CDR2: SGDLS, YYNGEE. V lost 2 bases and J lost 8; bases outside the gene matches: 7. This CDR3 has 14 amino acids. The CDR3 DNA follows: TGTGCCAGCAGCGTGGGCGGGAGTAACTATGAGCAGTTCTTC. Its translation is CASSVGGSNYEQFF. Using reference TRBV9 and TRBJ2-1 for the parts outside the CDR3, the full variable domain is DSGVTQTPKHLITATGQRVTLRCSPRSGDLSVYWYQQSLDQGLQFLIQYYNGEERAKGNILERFSAQQFPDLHSELNLSSLELGDSALYFCASSVGGSNYEQFFGPGTRLTVL.

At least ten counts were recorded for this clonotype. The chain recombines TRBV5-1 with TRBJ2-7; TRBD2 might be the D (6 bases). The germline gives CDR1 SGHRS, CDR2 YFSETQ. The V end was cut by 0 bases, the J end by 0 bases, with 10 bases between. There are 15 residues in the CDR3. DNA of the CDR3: TGCGCCAGCAGCTTGGATGGACTACGCTCCTACGAGCAGTACTTC. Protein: CASSLDGLRSYEQYF.

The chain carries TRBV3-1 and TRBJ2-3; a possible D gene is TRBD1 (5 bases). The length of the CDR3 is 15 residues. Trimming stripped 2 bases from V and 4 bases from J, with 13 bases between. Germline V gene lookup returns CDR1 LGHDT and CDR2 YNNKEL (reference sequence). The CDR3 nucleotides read TGTGCCAGCAGCCAACAGGGTGCTAGACCAGATACGCAGTATTTT. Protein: CASSQQGARPDTQYF.

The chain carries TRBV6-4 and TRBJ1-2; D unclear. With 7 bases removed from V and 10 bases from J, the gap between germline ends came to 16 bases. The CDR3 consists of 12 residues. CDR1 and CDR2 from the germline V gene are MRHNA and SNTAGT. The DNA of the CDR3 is TGTGCCAGCACTCCGGGTATGAGGCCCTACACCTTC. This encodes CASTPGMRPYTF.

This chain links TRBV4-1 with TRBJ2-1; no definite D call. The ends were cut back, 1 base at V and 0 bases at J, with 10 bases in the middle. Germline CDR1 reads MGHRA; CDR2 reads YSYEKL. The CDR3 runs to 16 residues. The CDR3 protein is CASSQGRTSSYNEQFF. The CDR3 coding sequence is TGCGCCAGCAGCCAAGGCAGGACGAGCTCCTACAATGAGCAGTTCTTC.

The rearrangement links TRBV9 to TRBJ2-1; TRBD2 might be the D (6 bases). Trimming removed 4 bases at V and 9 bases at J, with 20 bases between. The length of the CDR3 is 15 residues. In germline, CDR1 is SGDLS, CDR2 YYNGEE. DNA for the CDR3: TGTGCCAGCAGCCCAATAGGGACTCCTCGTATTGAGCAGTTCTTC. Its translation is CASSPIGTPRIEQFF.